This T cell receptor beta chain is drawn from a study of blood T cell repertoires in COVID-19. Study in general: COVID-19 samples collected from the United States, Italy and Spain covered acute and convalescent phases.

The CDR3 has 18 amino acids. Germline V gives CDR1 MGHRA, CDR2 YSYEKL. J lost 7 bases, V lost 0 bases, and 9 bases had no gene match. TCRdb keeps only in-frame clones here, not all; method: immunoSEQ multiplex PCR. Among around 69,000 clones listed, about four fifths were seen once. The sequencing input was peripheral blood. The clonotype originates from a woman aged 70 to 79 with acute or convalescent COVID-19. This rearrangement joins TRBV4-1 to TRBJ2-5; 15 bases map to TRBD2. CDR3 DNA sequence: TGCGCCAGCAGCCAAGAGGGACTAGCGGGAGGTATGGAGGCGACCCAGTACTTC. Translating it yields CASSQEGLAGGMEATQYF.